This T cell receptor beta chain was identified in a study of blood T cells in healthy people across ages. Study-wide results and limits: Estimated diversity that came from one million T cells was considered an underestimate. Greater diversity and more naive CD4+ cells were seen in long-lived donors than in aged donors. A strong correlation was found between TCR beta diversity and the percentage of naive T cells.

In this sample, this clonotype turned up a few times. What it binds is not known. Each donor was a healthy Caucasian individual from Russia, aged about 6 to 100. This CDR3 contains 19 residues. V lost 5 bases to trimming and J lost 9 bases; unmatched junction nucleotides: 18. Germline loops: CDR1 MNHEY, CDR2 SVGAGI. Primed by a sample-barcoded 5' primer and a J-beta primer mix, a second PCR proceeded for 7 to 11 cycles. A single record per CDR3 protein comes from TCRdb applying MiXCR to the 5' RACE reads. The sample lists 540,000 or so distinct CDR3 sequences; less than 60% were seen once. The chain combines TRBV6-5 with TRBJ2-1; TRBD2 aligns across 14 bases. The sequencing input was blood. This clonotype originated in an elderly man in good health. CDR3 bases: TGTGCCAGCAGTCTACTTTTCGGGACTAGCGGGAGCCAGTCGCGTGAGCAGTTCTTC. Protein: CASSLLFGTSGSQSREQFF.